These 30 T cell receptor beta chains were sequenced from one sample in a study of Ad26.COV2.S vaccination and SARS-CoV-2 variants. Sequencing used immunoSEQ multiplex PCR; TCRdb keeps in-frame clones, though not all of them. The sample records 330,000 or so clones, almost 90% being singletons. Treatment of the sample: 15 to 20 received Ad26.COV2.S at low or high dose, single or two shots; about 5 received placebo; per-sample allocation not given. Vaccine and placebo recipients were sampled on day 63 after the first injection. Specimen: peripheral blood, collected in a trial of Ad26.COV2.S vaccine versus placebo. Receptor source: a person between 18 and 65 years old who received the Ad26.COV2.S COVID-19 vaccine or a placebo.

V gene TRBV19 combines with J gene TRBJ1-1; D gene ambiguous. Germline CDR1 and CDR2: LNHDA and SQIVND (reference sequence). This CDR3 contains 12 residues. Trimming cost V 1 base and J 8 bases, with 8 bases left between them. The CDR3 loop is CASSIAGLEAFF. Here the CDR3 DNA reads TGTGCCAGTAGTATAGCAGGACTAGAAGCTTTCTTT.

This chain connects TRBV5-1 to TRBJ2-3; 13 bases fit TRBD2. V lost 5 bases, J lost 1 base, and 19 bases stayed unmatched. Per the germline V gene, CDR1 is SGHRS and CDR2 is YFSETQ. The CDR3 has 21 residues. CDR3 protein: CASSSSFPGLAGYRRTDTQYF. DNA for the CDR3: TGCGCCAGCAGTTCTAGCTTTCCGGGACTAGCGGGATATAGACGCACAGATACGCAGTATTTT.

A single count supports this clone. V gene TRBV18 combines with J gene TRBJ2-2; D unclear. This CDR3 spans 13 amino acids. Per the germline V gene, CDR1 is KGHSH and CDR2 is LQKENI. V dropped 6 bases and J dropped 4 bases, with 9 bases sitting between them. The CDR3 DNA reads TGTGCCAGCTCCCTGGACCTCACCGGGGAGCTGTTTTTT. It yields the protein CASSLDLTGELFF.

V and J are TRBV18 and TRBJ1-1; tentatively, D is TRBD1 (6 bases). In germline, CDR1 is KGHSH, CDR2 LQKENI. The ends were cut back, 1 base at V and 7 bases at J, with 7 bases in the middle. This CDR3 has 12 amino acids. The CDR3 DNA reads as TGTGCCAGCTCACCACGAGGGGGTGAAGCTTTCTTT. Translated, it gives CASSPRGGEAFF. The full variable domain, rest sourced from reference TRBV18 and TRBJ1-1, is NAGVMQNPRHLVRRRGQEARLRCSPMKGHSHVYWYRQLPEEGLKFMVYLQKENIIDESGMPKERFSAEFPKEGPSILRIQQVVRGDSAAYFCASSPRGGEAFFGQGTRLTVV.

This clone was detected a few times. The chain has TRBV5-1 and TRBJ1-2, with a weak D call TRBD1 (6 bases). There are 15 residues in the CDR3. V was trimmed by 2 bases and J by 5 bases, leaving 16 bases between them. Per germline, CDR1 SGHRS and CDR2 YFSETQ. CDR3 sequence: CASSFSLPGDYGYTF. CDR3 nucleotides: TGCGCCAGCAGCTTTTCCCTCCCAGGGGATTATGGCTACACCTTC.

The chain employs TRBV6-2 or TRBV6-3 and TRBJ2-1, with TRBD2 identical over 7 bases. CDR3 length equals 14 residues. The trim removed 4 bases at V and 6 bases at J, leaving 6 bases unmatched. Germline V gene data show CDR1 as MNHEY and CDR2 as SVGEGT. The CDR3 sequence: CASSWGGPINEQFF. The CDR3 DNA sequence: TGTGCCAGCAGTTGGGGGGGACCCATCAATGAGCAGTTCTTC.

Regarding this clone: The same CDR3 is also encoded by other DNA sequences in this sample. The chain has TRBV5-4 and TRBJ1-1, with unresolved D. Germline V gene sequence: CDR1 SGHNT, CDR2 YYREEE (reference sequence). The length of the CDR3 is 14 residues. V was pared by 0 bases and J by 1 base, with 7 bases between. In DNA form, the CDR3 reads TGTGCCAGCAGCTTGGTTGGAGGGAACACTGAAGCTTTCTTT. The encoded protein is CASSLVGGNTEAFF.

The rearrangement joins TRBV11-3 to TRBJ1-1, with D unresolved. This CDR3 region has 13 residues. The germline CDR1 and CDR2 sequences are SGHNT and YENEEA. Trimming cost V 8 bases and J 1 base, with 11 bases left between them. CDR3 sequence reads: CASCGPGNTEAFF. CDR3 nucleotide sequence: TGTGCCAGCTGTGGACCAGGGAACACTGAAGCTTTCTTT.

In its sample, this clone was seen once. The V call is TRBV2, the J call TRBJ1-3, with D possibly TRBD1 on 6 matching bases. Germline V gene sequence: CDR1 SNHLY, CDR2 FYNNEI. V shed 6 bases and J shed 2 bases, with 11 bases lying between them. The CDR3 has 14 residues. CDR3 DNA sequence: TGTGCCAGCAGCGTGACAGGTACTGGAAACACCATATATTTT. This gives the protein CASSVTGTGNTIYF.

This rearrangement joins TRBV28 to TRBJ2-3; D is unresolved. V was pared by 8 bases and J by 6 bases, with 6 bases between. The length of the CDR3 is 10 residues. The V gene's germline CDR1 is MDHEN and CDR2 SYDVKM. The DNA of the CDR3 is TGTGCCAGCTTGAGGGATACGCAGTATTTT. It translates to CASLRDTQYF. Together with reference TRBV28 and TRBJ2-3, the CDR3 gives the full variable domain: DVKVTQSSRYLVKRTGEKVFLECVQDMDHENMFWYRQDPGLGLRLIYFSYDVKMKEKGDIPEGYSVSREKKERFSLILESASTNQTSMYLCASLRDTQYFGPGTRLTVL.

V and J are TRBV20-1 and TRBJ2-7; D is unclear. The V gene lost 4 bases and the J gene lost 3 bases, with 7 bases spanning the gap. CDR1 DFQATT and CDR2 SNEGSKA come from the germline V gene (reference sequence). The CDR3 extends over 11 amino acids. The CDR3 nucleotides read TGCAGTGCTACGAAAGACTACGAGCAGTACTTC. Its translation: CSATKDYEQYF.

The genes are TRBV27 and TRBJ1-6; 7 positions agree with TRBD1. Germline CDR1 is MNHEY and CDR2 is SMNVEV (reference sequence). The CDR3 is 17 amino acids. Trimming at V came to 2 bases and at J to 7 bases, leaving 11 bases not matched to a gene. CDR3 amino acids: CASSLTMYRGGNSPLHF. Here the CDR3 DNA reads TGTGCCAGCAGTTTAACCATGTACAGGGGTGGGAATTCACCCCTCCACTTT.

V gene TRBV5-6 combines with J gene TRBJ1-6; 7 bases line up with TRBD1. Germline V gives CDR1 SGHDT, CDR2 YYEEEE. The CDR3 runs to 14 residues. Germline trimming cut 2 bases from V and 9 bases from J; bases unmatched to any gene: 5. The chain's CDR3 is CASSLGGQLSPLHF. The CDR3 DNA reads TGTGCCAGCAGCTTAGGGGGCCAGCTTTCACCCCTCCACTTT.

This chain joins TRBV18 and TRBJ1-2; maybe TRBD1 (5 bases). The CDR3 has 16 amino acids. Germline V lookup: CDR1 KGHSH, CDR2 LQKENI. Trimming shortened V by 0 bases and J by 6 bases, and 17 bases separated the two germline ends. The CDR3 DNA sequence: TGTGCCAGCTCACCACCGGGTCGAGGGGCTGGGGATGGCTACACCTTC. It specifies CASSPPGRGAGDGYTF.

The chain uses TRBV7-8 and TRBJ2-1; TRBD2 might be the D (5 bases). This CDR3 region has 12 residues. Germline V gene sequence: CDR1 SGHVS, CDR2 FQNEAQ. V was cut by 5 bases and J by 9 bases, with 11 bases left in between. The CDR3 is CASSPLSGEQFF. The CDR3 region has the DNA TGTGCCAGCAGCCCCTTGAGCGGTGAGCAGTTCTTC.

The V and J genes are TRBV19 and TRBJ2-7, with D perhaps matching TRBD1 (6 bases). The germline V gene has CDR1 LNHDA and CDR2 SQIVND (reference sequence). V lost 2 bases to trimming and J lost 6 bases, with 11 bases between them. This CDR3 spans 13 amino acids. The CDR3 reads CASSISEGGEQYV. The CDR3 DNA follows: TGTGCCAGTAGTATAAGTGAAGGGGGCGAGCAGTACGTC.

The rearrangement joins TRBV9 to TRBJ1-1; D is perhaps TRBD1 (6 bases). V was shortened by 3 bases and J by 1 base, with 10 bases between the two germline ends. Germline CDR1 reads SGDLS; CDR2 reads YYNGEE. The length of the CDR3 is 14 residues. The CDR3 region is CASSDRESNTEAFF. The CDR3 DNA sequence: TGTGCCAGCAGCGACAGGGAGTCGAACACTGAAGCTTTCTTT.

This clone appeared a single time. The chain is built from TRBV11-2 and TRBJ1-3; D is perhaps TRBD1 (5 bases). V was trimmed by 5 bases and J by 0 bases, leaving 14 bases between them. The germline CDR1 and CDR2 sequences are SGHAT and FQNNGV. CDR3 length: 16 residues. The CDR3 DNA reads as TGTGCCAGCAGCCGACGGACACCGAGCTCTGGAAACACCATATATTTT. Amino acid sequence: CASSRRTPSSGNTIYF.

The chain joins TRBV7-8 to TRBJ1-3; D may be TRBD1 (5 bases). The CDR3 runs to 12 residues. V shed 8 bases and J shed 1 base, with 6 bases lying between them. CDR1 is SGHVS, CDR2 FQNEAQ, per germline. This CDR3 is CASQGSGNTIYF. For the CDR3, the DNA is TGTGCCAGCCAGGGTTCTGGAAACACCATATATTTT.

The rearrangement links TRBV7-2 to TRBJ1-2; weak D call: TRBD1 (5 bases). Deletions cut 6 bases from V and 10 bases from J, with 24 bases between. The germline V gene encodes CDR1 SGHTA and CDR2 FQGNSA. There are 15 residues in the CDR3. CDR3 nucleotides: TGTGCCAGCAGTTTTGACTCTGCGGCAGGGCTCCACTACACCTTC. The encoded protein is CASSFDSAAGLHYTF.

The chain is built from TRBV5-4 and TRBJ1-2; 10 positions agree with TRBD1. Germline V CDR1 and CDR2: SGHNT, YYREEE (reference sequence). The CDR3 spans 18 residues. V lost 0 bases to trimming and J lost 6 bases; unmatched junction nucleotides: 14. CDR3 in amino acids: CASSLELGTGDVGHGYTF. CDR3 coding DNA: TGTGCCAGCAGCTTGGAGCTAGGGACAGGGGATGTGGGCCATGGCTACACCTTC.

The V call is TRBV4-1, the J call TRBJ1-6; D is ambiguous. The CDR3 is 15 residues long. Trimming took off 4 bases at V and 7 bases at J, with 14 bases between the two ends. Germline V gene data show CDR1 as MGHRA and CDR2 as YSYEKL. The CDR3 coding sequence is TGCGCCAGCAGCCCGGAGGCGGAGACGAATTCACCCCTCCACTTT. Translating it yields CASSPEAETNSPLHF.

The chain employs TRBV13 and TRBJ1-3, with a tentative D call TRBD1 (5 bases). The CDR3 is 17 amino acids. V was shortened by 7 bases and J by 0 bases, with 19 bases between the two germline ends. Germline CDR1 reads PRHDT; CDR2 reads FYEKMQ (reference sequence). CDR3 sequence: CASTPGGSTLSGNTIYF. In DNA, the CDR3 is TGTGCCAGCACGCCCGGGGGGTCTACACTCTCTGGAAACACCATATATTTT.

The chain joins TRBV15 to TRBJ2-7; D unresolved. The germline V and J ends were trimmed by 2 bases and 1 base, with 12 bases remaining between them. Per the germline V gene, CDR1 is LNHNV and CDR2 is YYDKDF (reference sequence). This CDR3 has 15 amino acids. Here the CDR3 reads CATSRNPTLSYEQYF. The CDR3 bases are TGTGCCACCAGCAGAAACCCGACACTTTCCTACGAGCAGTACTTC.

Details on this clone: The same CDR3 arises from other DNA sequences in this sample as well. The chain combines TRBV3-1 (or the pseudogene TRBV3-2) with TRBJ1-2, with D hard to call. The CDR3 consists of 13 residues. V gave up 0 bases and J gave up 4 bases, with 6 bases separating them. Germline V gene lookup returns CDR1 LGHDT and CDR2 YNNKEL (reference sequence). The chain's CDR3 is CASSQETLYGYTF. The CDR3 DNA reads as TGTGCCAGCAGCCAAGAAACCCTCTATGGCTACACCTTC.

The table lists this clone with a count of one. The chain recombines TRBV27 with TRBJ2-2; 8 nucleotides align to TRBD1. The germline CDR1 and CDR2 sequences are MNHEY and SMNVEV (reference sequence). The CDR3 sequence is 17 residues long. V was clipped by 2 bases and J by 6 bases; unmatched bases: 11. This CDR3 is CASSLRPDRGIAGELFF. Written as DNA, the CDR3 is TGTGCCAGCAGTTTAAGGCCCGACAGGGGTATCGCCGGGGAGCTGTTTTTT.

V usage is TRBV11-2 and J usage is TRBJ1-1; D is uncertain. The V gene lost 3 bases and the J gene lost 0 bases, with 17 bases spanning the gap. CDR1 SGHAT and CDR2 FQNNGV come from the germline V gene. The CDR3 is 17 amino acids. CDR3 sequence: CASSLVGEGPMNTEAFF. CDR3 coding DNA: TGTGCCAGCAGCTTGGTAGGAGAAGGACCCATGAACACTGAAGCTTTCTTT.

V gene TRBV9 combines with J gene TRBJ2-2, with 8 bases matching TRBD2. Germline V CDR1 and CDR2: SGDLS, YYNGEE. V shed 4 bases and J 3 bases; nucleotides not matched to a gene: 5. The CDR3 runs to 15 residues. CDR3 loop: CASSPGGVYTGELFF. CDR3 nucleotides: TGTGCCAGCAGCCCCGGGGGGGTCTACACCGGGGAGCTGTTTTTT.

This clone was recorded a few times. The genes are TRBV2 and TRBJ2-6; D is undetermined. The length of the CDR3 is 15 residues. The V end lost 7 bases, the J end lost 0 bases, and 10 bases lay between the germline ends. Germline CDR1 SNHLY, CDR2 FYNNEI. The CDR3 here is CASKEENSGANVLTF. CDR3 DNA: TGTGCCAGCAAAGAGGAAAACTCTGGGGCCAACGTCCTGACTTTC. Supplemented by reference TRBV2 and TRBJ2-6, the full variable domain reads EPEVTQTPSHQVTQMGQEVILRCVPISNHLYFYWYRQILGQKVEFLVSFYNNEISEKSEIFDDQFSVERPDGSNFTLKIRSTKLEDSAMYFCASKEENSGANVLTFGAGSRLTVL.

The J gene is TRBJ2-2, the V gene TRBV18; a possible D gene is TRBD1 (5 bases). The germline V gene has CDR1 KGHSH and CDR2 LQKENI. This CDR3 is 16 amino acids long. V was clipped by 1 base and J by 1 base, with 10 bases between them. CDR3 DNA: TGTGCCAGCTCACCACGGGCAGGGCTGAACACCGGGGAGCTGTTTTTT. Translation gives CASSPRAGLNTGELFF. Supplemented by reference TRBV18 and TRBJ2-2, the full variable domain reads NAGVMQNPRHLVRRRGQEARLRCSPMKGHSHVYWYRQLPEEGLKFMVYLQKENIIDESGMPKERFSAEFPKEGPSILRIQQVVRGDSAAYFCASSPRAGLNTGELFFGEGSRLTVL.